The present TCR beta chain was sequenced within a study of OX40 agonist ivuxolimab in advanced cancers. The wider study: Subjects had a mean age of about 65 years, with a range of about 23 to 85; around 83% were male.

Only in-frame clones appear in the TCRdb table, and some are missing; sequencing was by immunoSEQ multiplex PCR. The repertoire has roughly 70,000 clones, just over 85% of them found once; the top ten carry around 2.3%. General study results and limits: CD4+ T cells averaged fewer expanded clones than CD8+ T cells. There were also nonresponders showing low normalized T-cell clonal expansion.

As for this clone: Its cognate antigen is unknown.

V was clipped by 4 bases and J by 5 bases, with 12 bases between them. This CDR3 has 13 residues. The V gene's germline CDR1 is SGHRS and CDR2 YFSETQ. The receptor was isolated from an adult with an advanced solid tumor such as melanoma, head and neck, liver or kidney cancer. Sequenced material: CD4+ or CD8+ T cells sorted from blood, taken in a trial of the OX40 agonist ivuxolimab. This chain uses TRBV5-1 with TRBJ1-2; D gene ambiguous. This CDR3 is CASSANPWYGYTF. The CDR3 region has the DNA TGCGCCAGCAGCGCTAACCCTTGGTATGGCTACACCTTC.